This T cell receptor beta chain was identified during a study of patients and donors after allogeneic stem cell transplantation. Germline CDR1 LNHDA, CDR2 SQIVND (reference sequence). The V gene end was trimmed by 5 bases and the J gene end by 4 bases; junction bases not matched to a gene: 4. The CDR3 is 13 residues long. In TCRdb, the RT-PCR reads were re-called with MiXCR into one record per CDR3 protein. This repertoire shows approximately 250,000 distinct CDR3 sequences, roughly 13% found once; its top ten account for around 10%. V is TRBV19 and J is TRBJ1-2; 7 bases are shared with TRBD1. The source of this sequence is a human donor who was either an allogeneic HSCT recipient or a stem cell or donor lymphocyte infusion donor (not recorded which). It is not recorded whose cells these are; they may come from a transplant donor. Sequenced material: blood, either unsorted or a sorted T cell fraction (not recorded which). The CDR3 bases are TGTGCCAGTAGTTTCGGACAGGTCTATGGCTACACCTTC. Amino acid sequence: CASSFGQVYGYTF. The entire variable domain, with the rest obtained from reference TRBV19 and TRBJ1-2, is as follows: DGGITQSPKYLFRKEGQNVTLSCEQNLNHDAMYWYRQDPGQGLRLIYYSQIVNDFQKGDIAEGYSVSREKKESFPLTVTSAQKNPTAFYLCASSFGQVYGYTFGSGTRLTVV.